This TCR beta chain was found in a study of shared clonotypes between healthy human individuals. Notes on the study in general: Rarefaction demonstrated incomplete sorted-subset sequencing despite large depth. Sharing across four donors was highest in naive CD4 (roughly 5%) and lowest in memory CD8 (approximately 0.4%).

Those who donated, Caucasian adults without exception, all lived in Nashville, Tennessee. A CD45RA+ naive subset and a CD45RA-negative memory subset were split from CD4+ cells. Details on this clone: Antigen specificity is unknown.

TCRdb keeps only in-frame clones here, not all; method: immunoSEQ multiplex PCR. The repertoire holds over 700,000 clones, with roughly 72% as singletons. The CDR3 is made up of 15 amino acids. Germline V CDR1 and CDR2: MDHEN, SYDVKM. With V trimmed by 7 bases and J by 9 bases, 13 bases remained unmatched. The material sequenced was memory CD4+ T cells sorted from blood. The subset: CD45RA-negative fraction. The sequence was obtained from a woman aged 25 to 39 in good health. The chain couples TRBV28 to TRBJ2-7; 12 nucleotides line up with TRBD1. The CDR3 reads CASTRGGTGGLGQYF. The CDR3 nucleotides read TGTGCCAGCACCCGGGGCGGGACAGGGGGCTTGGGGCAGTACTTC.